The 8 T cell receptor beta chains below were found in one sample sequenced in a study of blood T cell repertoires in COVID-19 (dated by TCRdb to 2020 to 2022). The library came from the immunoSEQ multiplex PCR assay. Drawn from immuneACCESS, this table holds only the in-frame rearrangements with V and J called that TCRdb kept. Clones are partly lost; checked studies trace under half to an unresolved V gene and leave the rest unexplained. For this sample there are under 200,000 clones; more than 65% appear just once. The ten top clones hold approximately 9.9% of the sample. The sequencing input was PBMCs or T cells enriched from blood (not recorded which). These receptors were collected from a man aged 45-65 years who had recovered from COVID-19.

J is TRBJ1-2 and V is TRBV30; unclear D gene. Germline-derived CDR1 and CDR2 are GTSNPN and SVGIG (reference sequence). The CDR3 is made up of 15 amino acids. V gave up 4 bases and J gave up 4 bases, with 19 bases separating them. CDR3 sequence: CAWTGESTFFYGYTF. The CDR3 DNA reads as TGTGCCTGGACCGGGGAGTCAACCTTTTTCTATGGCTACACCTTC. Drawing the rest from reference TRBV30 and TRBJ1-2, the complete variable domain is SQTIHQWPATLVQPVGSPLSLECTVEGTSNPNLYWYRQAAGRGLQLLFYSVGIGQISSEVPQNLSASRPQDRQFILSSKKLLLSDSGFYLCAWTGESTFFYGYTFGSGTRLTVV.

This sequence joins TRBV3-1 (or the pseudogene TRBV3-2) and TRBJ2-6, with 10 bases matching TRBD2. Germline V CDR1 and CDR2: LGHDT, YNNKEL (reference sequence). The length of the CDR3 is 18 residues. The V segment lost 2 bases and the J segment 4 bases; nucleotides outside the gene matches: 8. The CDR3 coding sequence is TGTGCCAGCAGCCAACTGAGCGGGGGGGCCTCAGGGGCCAACGTCCTGACTTTC. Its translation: CASSQLSGGASGANVLTF.

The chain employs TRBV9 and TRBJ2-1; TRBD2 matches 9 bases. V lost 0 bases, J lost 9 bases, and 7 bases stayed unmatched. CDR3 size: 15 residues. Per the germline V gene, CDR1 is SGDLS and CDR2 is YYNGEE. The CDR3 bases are TGTGCCAGCAGCGTAGGGATAGCGGGGGTGGCTGAGCAGTTCTTC. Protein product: CASSVGIAGVAEQFF.

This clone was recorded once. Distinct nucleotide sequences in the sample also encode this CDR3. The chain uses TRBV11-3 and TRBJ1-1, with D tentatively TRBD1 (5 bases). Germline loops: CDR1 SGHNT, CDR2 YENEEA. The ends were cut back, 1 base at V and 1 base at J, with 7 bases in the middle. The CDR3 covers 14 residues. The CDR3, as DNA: TGTGCCAGCAGCTTAGGCCAGGGGAACACTGAAGCTTTCTTT. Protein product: CASSLGQGNTEAFF.

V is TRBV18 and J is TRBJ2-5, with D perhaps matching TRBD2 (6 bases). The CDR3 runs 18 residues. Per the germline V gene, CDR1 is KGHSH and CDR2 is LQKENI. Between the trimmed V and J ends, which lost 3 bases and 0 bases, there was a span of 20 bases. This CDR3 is CASSPYKGPAGNQETQYF. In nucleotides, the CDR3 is TGTGCCAGCTCACCGTACAAGGGTCCAGCGGGCAACCAAGAGACCCAGTACTTC.

CDR3 sequence: CAIRDRGRRRENTEAFF. Here the CDR3 DNA reads TGTGCCATAAGGGACAGGGGGCGTAGGCGAGAGAACACTGAAGCTTTCTTT. This chain connects TRBV27 to TRBJ1-1; 12 positions agree with TRBD1. Germline lookup yields CDR1 MNHEY and CDR2 SMNVEV (reference sequence). The trim removed 10 bases at V and 1 base at J, leaving 13 bases unmatched. The CDR3 is 17 amino acids.

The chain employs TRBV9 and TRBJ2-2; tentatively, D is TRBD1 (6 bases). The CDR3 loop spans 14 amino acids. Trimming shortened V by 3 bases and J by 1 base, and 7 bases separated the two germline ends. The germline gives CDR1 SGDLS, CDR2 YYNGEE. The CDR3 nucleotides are TGTGCCAGCAGCGCACAGGGGAACACCGGGGAGCTGTTTTTT. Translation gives CASSAQGNTGELFF.

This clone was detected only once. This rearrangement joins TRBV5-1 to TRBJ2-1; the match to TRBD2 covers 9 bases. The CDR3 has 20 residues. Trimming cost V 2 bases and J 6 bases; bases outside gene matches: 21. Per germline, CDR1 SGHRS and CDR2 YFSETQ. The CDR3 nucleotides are TGCGCCAGCAGCTTAAATCCGGGACTAGCAAGGGGGGTGGTTGGCAATGAGCAGTTCTTC. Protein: CASSLNPGLARGVVGNEQFF.